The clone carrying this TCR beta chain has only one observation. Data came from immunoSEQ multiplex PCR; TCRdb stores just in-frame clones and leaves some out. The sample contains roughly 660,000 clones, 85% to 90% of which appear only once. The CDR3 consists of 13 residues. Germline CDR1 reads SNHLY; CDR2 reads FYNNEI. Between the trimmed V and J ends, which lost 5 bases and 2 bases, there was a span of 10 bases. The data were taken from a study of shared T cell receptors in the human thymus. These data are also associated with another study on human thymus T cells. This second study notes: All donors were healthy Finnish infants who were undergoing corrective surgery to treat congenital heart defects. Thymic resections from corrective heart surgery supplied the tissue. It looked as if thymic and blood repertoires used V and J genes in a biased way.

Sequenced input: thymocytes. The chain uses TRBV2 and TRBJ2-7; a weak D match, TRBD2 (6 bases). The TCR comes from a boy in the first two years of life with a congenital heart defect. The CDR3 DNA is TGTGCCAGCAGTAATAGGGAGGCCTACGAGCAGTACTTC. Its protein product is CASSNREAYEQYF.